This entry features one TCR beta chain sequence. The CDR3 sequence is 15 residues long. Per germline, CDR1 LNHDA and CDR2 SQIVND (reference sequence). J gave up 2 bases and V 3 bases, and 5 bases lay outside the gene matches. The sample belongs to a study of T cell responses to AZD1222 COVID-19 vaccine. Sequenced by immunoSEQ multiplex PCR; TCRdb stores in-frame clones only, minus some. Seen here are about 92,000 clones, roughly 88% observed once, and the top ten hold 2.8%. The chain couples TRBV19 to TRBJ2-7; 9 nucleotides line up with TRBD2. The material sequenced was peripheral blood, taken on day 0 of AZD1222 vaccination. This clonotype originated in an adult in good health. The chain's CDR3 is CASSIVLAGTYEQYF. The CDR3 nucleotides read TGTGCCAGTAGTATCGTCCTAGCGGGAACCTACGAGCAGTACTTC.